The 16 T cell receptor beta chains listed next were all sequenced from one sample in a study of OX40 agonist ivuxolimab in advanced cancers. Profiled with immunoSEQ multiplex PCR; TCRdb holds only in-frame clones, not every one. The profile shows over 9,000 clones, about 66% of them singletons. The sequenced sample was CD4+ or CD8+ T cells sorted from blood, obtained in a trial of the OX40 agonist ivuxolimab. These receptors were collected from an adult with an advanced solid tumor such as melanoma, head and neck, liver or kidney cancer.

The chain links TRBV27 to TRBJ1-1; no firm D call. The germline V gene has CDR1 MNHEY and CDR2 SMNVEV (reference sequence). This CDR3 is 12 amino acids long. The V and J ends lost 5 bases and 9 bases respectively, with 13 bases between them. CDR3 nucleotides: TGTGCCAGCAGTCCTTATGGGGATAAAGCTTTCTTT. Protein sequence: CASSPYGDKAFF.

This clone is labeled as medium-sized (0.01 to 0.1%). DNA of the CDR3: TGTGCCAGCAGTTTCGGGAGTCGCTCTGAGCATTTT. It specifies CASSFGSRSEHF. V gene TRBV28 combines with J gene TRBJ1-5; D is uncertain. The CDR3 is 12 residues long. Per germline, CDR1 MDHEN and CDR2 SYDVKM. Trimming cost V 3 bases and J 14 bases, with 14 bases left between them. Full variable domain (missing parts from reference TRBV28 and TRBJ1-5): DVKVTQSSRYLVKRTGEKVFLECVQDMDHENMFWYRQDPGLGLRLIYFSYDVKMKEKGDIPEGYSVSREKKERFSLILESASTNQTSMYLCASSFGSRSEHFGDGTRLSIL.

The chain combines TRBV7-6 with TRBJ2-1, with D perhaps TRBD1 (7 bases). The CDR3 is 15 residues long. The V gene lost 2 bases and the J gene lost 10 bases, with 18 bases spanning the gap. The V gene's germline CDR1 is SGHVS and CDR2 FNYEAQ. This chain's CDR3 is CASSLPGTEGGEQFF. DNA of the CDR3: TGTGCCAGCAGCTTACCCGGGACAGAGGGGGGCGAGCAGTTCTTC.

This clone is a singleton in its sample. The V and J genes are TRBV9 and TRBJ2-7, with TRBD2 matching 7 bases. V trimming: 4 bases; J trimming: 1 base; junction bases outside the gene matches: 11. CDR1 is SGDLS, CDR2 YYNGEE, per germline. The CDR3 runs 16 residues. The chain's CDR3 is CASSPTVGDYSYEQYF. The CDR3 bases are TGTGCCAGCAGCCCGACAGTAGGGGACTATTCCTACGAGCAGTACTTC.

Only a few counts were recorded for this clone. The chain recombines TRBV2 with TRBJ2-3; D gene uncertain. Germline CDR1 and CDR2: SNHLY and FYNNEI. This CDR3 has 15 amino acids. Trimming cost V 3 bases and J 0 bases, with 10 bases left between them. CDR3 in amino acids: CASSDDFRSTDTQYF. CDR3 bases: TGTGCCAGCAGTGACGACTTCCGGAGCACAGATACGCAGTATTTT. The full variable domain, completed using reference TRBV2 and TRBJ2-3, is EPEVTQTPSHQVTQMGQEVILRCVPISNHLYFYWYRQILGQKVEFLVSFYNNEISEKSEIFDDQFSVERPDGSNFTLKIRSTKLEDSAMYFCASSDDFRSTDTQYFGPGTRLTVL.

The sample holds a few counts of this clone. J is TRBJ1-1 and V is TRBV4-3, with 9 bases aligning to TRBD1. This CDR3 has 16 amino acids. Trimming cost V 1 base and J 0 bases; bases outside gene matches: 3. The V gene's germline CDR1 is LGHNA and CDR2 YSLEER. The CDR3 DNA reads TGCGCCAGCAGCCAAGGTGACAGGGGGATGAACACTGAAGCTTTCTTT. It is translated as CASSQGDRGMNTEAFF.

This clone qualifies as medium-sized. The rearrangement joins TRBV6-4 to TRBJ1-4; 10 bases match TRBD1. Germline CDR1 is MRHNA and CDR2 is SNTAGT. This CDR3 spans 15 amino acids. Trimming removed 3 bases from V and 3 bases from J; junction bases left unmatched: 1. The CDR3 protein is CASSETGGANEKLFF. The CDR3 coding sequence is TGTGCCAGCAGTGAGACAGGGGGCGCTAATGAAAAACTGTTTTTT.

The chain carries TRBV6-4 and TRBJ2-1; TRBD2 agrees at 11 bases. Germline values: CDR1 MRHNA, CDR2 SNTAGT. The trim removed 6 bases at V and 6 bases at J, leaving 7 bases unmatched. The CDR3 has 15 residues. This chain's CDR3 is CASSATSGSLNEQFF. In DNA form, the CDR3 reads TGTGCCAGCAGCGCAACTAGCGGGAGCCTCAATGAGCAGTTCTTC.

The CDR3 DNA reads as TGTGCCAGCACCTTGAACTCCGGGGCTACCTATGGCTACACCTTC. This encodes CASTLNSGATYGYTF. The gene calls are TRBV9 and TRBJ1-2; possible D gene TRBD1, 5 bases. The V end lost 6 bases, the J end lost 4 bases, and 19 bases lay between the germline ends. The CDR3 is 15 amino acids. The germline CDR1 and CDR2 sequences are SGDLS and YYNGEE.

A word on this clone: One end of the junction varies from germline; a read error may be responsible. The rearrangement uses TRBV7-3 and TRBJ1-4; D unclear. The germline V gene encodes CDR1 SGHTA and CDR2 FQGTGA. The CDR3 covers 11 residues. CDR3 in DNA: TGTGCCAGCCTTTTGAGTATGGGTGCAATTTTT. It encodes CASLLSMGAIF.

The CDR3 DNA reads as TGCGCCAGCAGCCCCGGCGGCTATAGCAATCAGCCCCAGCATTTT. It encodes CASSPGGYSNQPQHF. V usage is TRBV4-1 and J usage is TRBJ1-5; D is unclear. Germline values: CDR1 MGHRA, CDR2 YSYEKL. V gave up 4 bases and J gave up 0 bases, with 10 bases separating them. CDR3 length: 15 residues.

The chain links TRBV9 to TRBJ2-2; 8 nucleotides agree with TRBD2. Germline values: CDR1 SGDLS, CDR2 YYNGEE. V shed 3 bases and J 0 bases; nucleotides not matched to a gene: 7. CDR3 length equals 17 residues. CDR3 in DNA: TGTGCCAGCAGCGATACTCGCGGGGGGCCGAACACCGGGGAGCTGTTTTTT. It yields the protein CASSDTRGGPNTGELFF.

For this clone: Distinct nucleotide sequences in the sample also encode this CDR3. The V and J genes are TRBV28 and TRBJ1-5; 11 bases fit TRBD1. CDR1 and CDR2 from the germline V gene are MDHEN and SYDVKM. CDR3 length equals 19 residues. The V segment lost 5 bases and the J segment 0 bases; nucleotides outside the gene matches: 12. CDR3 nucleotides: TGTGCCAGCAGTCCAAACCCGGGACAGGGGGGCAATAGCAATCAGCCCCAGCATTTT. It encodes CASSPNPGQGGNSNQPQHF.

The chain links TRBV9 to TRBJ2-3; TRBD2 agrees at 12 bases. This CDR3 is 17 amino acids long. V shed 0 bases, J shed 0 bases, and the junction held 2 bases outside the gene matches. Per germline, CDR1 SGDLS and CDR2 YYNGEE. The CDR3 region has the DNA TGTGCCAGCAGCGTAGGGACTAGCGGGACTAGCACAGATACGCAGTATTTT. Protein: CASSVGTSGTSTDTQYF. Combining the CDR3 with reference TRBV9 and TRBJ2-3 gives the whole variable domain DSGVTQTPKHLITATGQRVTLRCSPRSGDLSVYWYQQSLDQGLQFLIQYYNGEERAKGNILERFSAQQFPDLHSELNLSSLELGDSALYFCASSVGTSGTSTDTQYFGPGTRLTVL.

This clone occurred a few times. This chain uses TRBV28 with TRBJ2-3, with 10 bases matching TRBD1. The germline V gene encodes CDR1 MDHEN and CDR2 SYDVKM. Germline trimming cut 5 bases from V and 6 bases from J; bases unmatched to any gene: 11. There are 16 residues in the CDR3. Here the CDR3 reads CASSARWGQGSDTQYF. The DNA for the CDR3 is TGTGCCAGCAGTGCCCGGTGGGGACAGGGGTCCGATACGCAGTATTTT. Filled out from reference TRBV28 and TRBJ2-3, the complete variable domain reads DVKVTQSSRYLVKRTGEKVFLECVQDMDHENMFWYRQDPGLGLRLIYFSYDVKMKEKGDIPEGYSVSREKKERFSLILESASTNQTSMYLCASSARWGQGSDTQYFGPGTRLTVL.

The chain carries TRBV9 and TRBJ2-6; no clear D gene. Trimming removed 4 bases at V and 2 bases at J, with 13 bases between. Germline-derived CDR1 and CDR2 are SGDLS and YYNGEE. The CDR3 length is 16 residues. The CDR3 reads CASSSIDTAGANVLTF. Written as DNA, the CDR3 is TGTGCCAGCAGCTCCATAGACACTGCTGGGGCCAACGTCCTGACTTTC.